Sequencing of this T cell receptor beta chain was carried out in a study of blood T cell repertoires in COVID-19. At the level of the study: Some COVID-19 samples were acute and others convalescent; all came from the United States, Italy and Spain.

In the study's own analysis: The assay estimated nucleated cells by amplifying reference gene primers. The protocol was immunoSEQ multiplex PCR, while the TCRdb copy is restricted to in-frame clones and leaves out a portion. V and J calls and clone size come straight from that table; D and trimming were deduced from the DNA. The sample lists about 99,000 clones, roughly 76% occurring once. Trimming shortened V by 5 bases and J by 3 bases, and 11 bases separated the two germline ends. This CDR3 spans 14 amino acids. Germline loops: CDR1 MNHEY, CDR2 SVGAGI. The sequenced sample was peripheral blood. The V gene is TRBV6-5, the J gene TRBJ1-3, with D perhaps TRBD1 (6 bases). This sequence was found in a man of 80 years or more with COVID-19, enrolled during active disease. The CDR3 here is CASSQGSVGNTIYF. The CDR3 DNA sequence: TGTGCCAGCAGTCAGGGGTCGGTTGGAAACACCATATATTTT.